This T cell receptor (beta chain) is from a study of blood T cell repertoires in COVID-19. Study as a whole: Whether acute or convalescent, the COVID-19 samples came from the United States, Italy and Spain. The analysed material was cDNA or gDNA that came from T cells, B-cell-depleted T cells, or PBMCs.

Original processing notes: Using reference gene primer amplification, nucleated cell counts were estimated. TCRdb keeps only in-frame clones here, not all; method: immunoSEQ multiplex PCR. That table furnishes V, J and clone size, whereas the DNA furnished D and trimming. The sample includes 90,000 to 110,000 clones, less than 90% of them seen just once. This clone was observed a handful of times. The TCR comes from a man between 45 and 60 years old with acute or convalescent COVID-19. The source material was peripheral blood.

The CDR3 sequence: CASTATGGSGYTF. The CDR3 bases are TGTGCCAGTACCGCTACGGGGGGGTCCGGCTACACCTTC. This chain uses TRBV19 with TRBJ1-2, with a possible D match to TRBD1 (5 bases). V lost 7 bases, J lost 8 bases, and 17 bases lay in between. CDR1 LNHDA and CDR2 SQIVND come from the germline V gene (reference sequence). The CDR3 runs 13 residues.